The TCR beta chain under discussion was sequenced for a study of PD-L1 blockade in urothelial cancer (dated 2017 in TCRdb). The study in broad terms: All patients started therapy in about 2014 and received atezolizumab 1,200 mg intravenously every 3 weeks. About nine tenths of the roughly 29 patients were identified as males with urothelial cancer of bladder origin, and a prior smoking history was reported by 18 of 29 patients. An ECOG performance status of 0 or 1 was recorded for the patients, and 0 to 3 prior chemotherapy regimens had been received by the patients. Blood samples were analyzed 3 weeks after the start of treatment (second dose) and 6 weeks after the start of treatment. Blood samples gave median yields of 141,255 T cells and 82,636 unique TCRs, along with a median clonality of around 0.075. An exploratory multi-omic analysis was conducted of the somatic, immune and clinical correlates of response to PD-L1 blockade with atezolizumab in urothelial cancer. Pretreatment tumor samples, along with matched peripheral blood serially collected before and after atezolizumab treatment, were subjected to TCR sequencing. Durable clinical benefit meant progression-free survival longer than 6 months, and TCR features were also tested against progression-free and overall survival. In the same patients who had TCR sequencing, pretreatment tumors also underwent whole exome sequencing and RNA sequencing. Durable clinical benefit was achieved by nine patients but not by the remaining 20. Approximately 29 patients had pretreatment blood TCR-seq, about 24 had at least one posttreatment blood collection, and about 24 had tumor TCR-seq.

The CDR3 goes from the cysteine to the phenylalanine over 14 residues. Only the CDR3 part of the read is kept: 42 bases, read in frame from the first base. Trimming takes 6 bases from V and 5 bases from J, and the germline ends sit 11 bases apart. The germline V gene (reference sequence) gives CDR1 as MNHNY and CDR2 as SVGAGI. Points the paper makes about the study in general: Small sample size (n ≈ 30) and many exploratory analyses mean the results are intended to be hypothesis-generating. Improved progression-free and overall survival was found to be associated with pretreatment peripheral blood TCR clonality below the median. Greater expansion of tumor-associated TCR clones in peripheral blood 3 weeks after the start of treatment was observed in patients with durable benefit (n ≈ 22, p = 0.022).

In the case of this clone: Its antigen remains unidentified. Base quality data are lacking; no much larger clone is found one base away.

To estimate absolute template abundance from read counts, synthetic TCR analog templates were spiked into each PCR. The immunoSEQ assay used bias-controlled V and J gene primers to amplify TCRbeta CDR3 regions from genomic DNA. Sequencing of rearranged TCRbeta segments was done at approximately 20X coverage. Turning to the authors' computational methods: Clustering was used to correct sequencing errors, and CDR3s were annotated against IMGT to assign V, D and J genes. Only productive TCRbeta rearrangements were used in downstream analyses, excluding out-of-frame or stop-codon sequences. To compute clonality, Shannon entropy was normalized by the log of the number of unique productive sequences and then subtracted from one. Clones differing between time points or between blood and tumor were identified using Fisher's exact test with Benjamini-Hochberg correction, with an adjusted p below 0.01 applied as the threshold. TCRdb obtained this table from immuneACCESS and retained in-frame rearrangements with V and J assigned. These tables miss some clones; where compared with another copy, unresolved V genes account for less than half of the shortfall, and the remainder is unexplained. That table supplies the V and J calls and clone size; D and trimming were determined from the DNA. In this sample the table shows about 43,000 clones, roughly 80% of which occur a single time. The leading ten clones occupy roughly 16% of the sample.

What the time point label conveys for this sample: peripheral blood 6 weeks after treatment start. The cohort included 25 to 30 patients with locally advanced or metastatic urothelial carcinoma who were treated at Memorial Sloan Kettering on a trial protocol. Peripheral blood mononuclear cells were collected pretreatment and during treatment, with between 1 and 8 total time points obtained per patient. The Qiagen DNeasy Blood extraction kit was used to purify genomic DNA from total PBMCs and from tumor samples. Collected pretreatment and during treatment, PBMCs were isolated and stored as previously described.

This material consisted of PBMCs, taken around atezolizumab (anti-PD-L1) treatment. The chain is assembled from TRBV6-6 and TRBJ1-6; the D gene is possibly TRBD1, with 6 bases matching. The sequence derives from a man between 60 and 75 years old with urothelial cancer. The bases read TGTGCCAGCAGGATAGGACAGAATAATTCACCCCTCCACTTT. The encoded protein is CASRIGQNNSPLHF.